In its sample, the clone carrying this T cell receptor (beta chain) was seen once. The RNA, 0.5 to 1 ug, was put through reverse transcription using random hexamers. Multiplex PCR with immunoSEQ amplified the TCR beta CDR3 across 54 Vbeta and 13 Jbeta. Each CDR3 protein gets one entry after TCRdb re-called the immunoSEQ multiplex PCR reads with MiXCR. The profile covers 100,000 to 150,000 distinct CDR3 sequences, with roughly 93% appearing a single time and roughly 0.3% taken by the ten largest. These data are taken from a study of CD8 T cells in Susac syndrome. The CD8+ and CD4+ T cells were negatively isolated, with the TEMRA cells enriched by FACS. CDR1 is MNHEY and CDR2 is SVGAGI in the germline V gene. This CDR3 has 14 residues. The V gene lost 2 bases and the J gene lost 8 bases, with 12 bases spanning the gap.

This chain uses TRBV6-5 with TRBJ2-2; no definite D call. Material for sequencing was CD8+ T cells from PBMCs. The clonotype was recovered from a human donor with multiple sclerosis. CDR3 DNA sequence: TGTGCCAGCAGTTACCGCCCTCCCGGGGGGGAGCTGTTTTTT. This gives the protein CASSYRPPGGELFF.